This T cell receptor (beta chain) was recorded in a study of cytomegalovirus exposure and HLA in healthy donors. The CDR3 covers 14 residues. Germline values: CDR1 MNHNS, CDR2 SASEGT. V lost 5 bases and J 4 bases, leaving 12 bases between the germline ends. With 60 Vbeta and 13 Jbeta primers, the PCR was carried out. The assay was immunoSEQ multiplex PCR, and TCRdb's table has in-frame clones only and misses some. The table records 150,000 to 180,000 clones, roughly 74% of them present only once. Although they were nominally healthy when sampled, donors likely had unrecorded immune exposures. Study-wide findings and caveats: Only CMV serostatus was available as immune exposure information.

With respect to this clone: Its antigen is undetermined.

This receptor was obtained from a young man in good health and CMV-seronegative. V gene TRBV6-1 combines with J gene TRBJ1-3, with TRBD1 as a possible D gene (5 bases). Input material: PBMCs. The DNA of the CDR3 is TGTGCCAGCAGTATAGGGGACTCCGGAAACACCATATATTTT. It codes for CASSIGDSGNTIYF.